These 10 T cell receptor beta chains were sequenced from one sample in a study of CD8 T cells in Susac syndrome. Reverse transcription of about 0.45 to 1 ug RNA was performed with random hexamers. A single record per CDR3 protein comes from TCRdb applying MiXCR to the immunoSEQ multiplex PCR reads. The repertoire holds approximately 160,000 distinct CDR3 sequences, with roughly 93% as singletons. The sample comprised CD4+ T cells from PBMCs. These receptor sequences come from a human donor in good health.

CDR3 amino acids: CASSIQGASEKLFF. The CDR3 DNA is TGTGCCAGCAGCATACAGGGGGCCAGTGAAAAACTGTTTTTT. V usage is TRBV7-2 and J usage is TRBJ1-4; 9 nucleotides match TRBD1. Trimming at V came to 5 bases and at J to 7 bases, leaving 5 bases not matched to a gene. Germline CDR1 and CDR2: SGHTA and FQGNSA. There are 14 residues in the CDR3.

The rearrangement links TRBV20-1 to TRBJ1-2; tentative D call: TRBD1 (5 bases). This CDR3 is 16 amino acids long. V lost 0 bases and J lost 8, with 22 bases in between. Germline V gene data show CDR1 as DFQATT and CDR2 as SNEGSKA (reference sequence). CDR3 nucleotides: TGCAGTGCTAGAGACCTTCTGGGGGGATCATGGGGAGGCTACACCTTC. Translating gives CSARDLLGGSWGGYTF.

The rearrangement joins TRBV6-5 to TRBJ2-1; D remains ambiguous. In germline, CDR1 is MNHEY, CDR2 SVGAGI. V dropped 6 bases and J dropped 2 bases, with 11 bases sitting between them. CDR3 length: 14 amino acids. CDR3 loop: CASRSTFPYNEQFF. In nucleotides, the CDR3 is TGTGCCAGCAGATCCACGTTTCCCTACAATGAGCAGTTCTTC.

The rearrangement uses TRBV20-1 and TRBJ1-2, with D possibly being TRBD1 (5 bases). CDR1 and CDR2 (germline): DFQATT, SNEGSKA (reference sequence). The germline V and J ends were trimmed by 6 bases and 1 base, with 12 bases remaining between them. This CDR3 has 13 amino acids. In nucleotides, the CDR3 is TGCAGTGCAGACCTCAGGGTTAACTATGGCTACACCTTC. It yields the protein CSADLRVNYGYTF.

This clonotype is a singleton in its sample. The chain links TRBV18 to TRBJ2-1; D is perhaps TRBD1 (6 bases). Germline V gives CDR1 KGHSH, CDR2 LQKENI. CDR3 size: 15 residues. The ends were cut back, 4 bases at V and 8 bases at J, with 18 bases in the middle. The DNA of the CDR3 is TGTGCCAGCTCACTCCGGGACGGAAACAGGGATGAGCAGTTCTTC. Translating it yields CASSLRDGNRDEQFF.

This chain links TRBV10-3 with TRBJ1-1; D ambiguous. The CDR3 is made up of 14 amino acids. Trimming left V 0 bases short and J 3 bases short, with 8 bases between. Germline CDR1 and CDR2: ENHRY and SYGVKD. The CDR3, as DNA: TGTGCCATCAGTGAGTCGGGAAGGGACACTGAAGCTTTCTTT. It yields the protein CAISESGRDTEAFF.

The chain uses TRBV6-2 or TRBV6-3 and TRBJ1-6; D call uncertain. From germline, CDR1 is MNHEY and CDR2 SVGEGT. Trimming stripped 6 bases from V and 0 bases from J, with 12 bases between. The CDR3 length is 16 residues. The CDR3 sequence: CASSPRSSSYNSPLHF. Written as DNA, the CDR3 is TGTGCCAGCAGCCCTCGATCAAGCTCCTATAATTCACCCCTCCACTTT.

This chain links TRBV20-1 with TRBJ1-1; perhaps TRBD1 as D (5 bases). This CDR3 has 11 amino acids. V lost 7 bases, J lost 5 bases, and 11 bases lay in between. Germline V gene data show CDR1 as DFQATT and CDR2 as SNEGSKA (reference sequence). The CDR3 region is CSGSGGTEAFF. As DNA, the CDR3 is TGCAGTGGGTCGGGGGGAACTGAAGCTTTCTTT.

The chain combines TRBV28 with TRBJ2-3, with TRBD2 matching over 12 bases. V lost 7 bases and J lost 3; bases outside the gene matches: 5. The CDR3 totals 15 residues. Germline V gives CDR1 MDHEN, CDR2 SYDVKM. CDR3 DNA sequence: TGTGCCAGCATTTCTAGCGGGGGGGCGACAGATACGCAGTATTTT. This translates into CASISSGGATDTQYF.

This chain connects TRBV18 to TRBJ2-2; 8 bases are shared with TRBD1. Germline-derived CDR1 and CDR2 are KGHSH and LQKENI. V was pared by 2 bases and J by 4 bases, with 6 bases of the junction left unmatched. This CDR3 spans 16 amino acids. CDR3 sequence (DNA): TGTGCCAGCTCACCAGCCGGGACAGGAGTCACCGGGGAGCTGTTTTTT. Its translation: CASSPAGTGVTGELFF. Filled out from reference TRBV18 and TRBJ2-2, the complete variable domain reads NAGVMQNPRHLVRRRGQEARLRCSPMKGHSHVYWYRQLPEEGLKFMVYLQKENIIDESGMPKERFSAEFPKEGPSILRIQQVVRGDSAAYFCASSPAGTGVTGELFFGEGSRLTVL.